This T cell receptor (beta chain) was sequenced during a study of T cell clones after liver transplantation (dated by TCRdb to between 2018 and 2021). As for the study more broadly: The samples were obtained from ITN030ST, a randomized trial that attempted immunosuppression withdrawal within 2 years after liver transplantation. Donor-reactive T cell clones were identified by TCRbeta sequencing after a pre-transplant mixed lymphocyte reaction and then tracked in post-transplant blood. The studied cohort comprised 8 liver transplant recipients, 3 classified as tolerant and 5 as non-tolerant. Of the eight recipients, a few were HCV-positive, while the remaining recipients had been transplanted for non-autoimmune, non-viral indications. To count as tolerant, a recipient had to stay completely off immunosuppression for at least one year without liver enzymes climbing beyond twice the upper limit of normal. Subjects received no induction therapy and standard immunosuppression until randomization at 12-24 months post-transplant. Third party-reactive TCRbeta sequences were also identified from pre-transplant MLRs to serve as an antigen-independent comparator for donor-reactive sequences. Blood samples were collected pre-transplant, pre-randomization before withdrawal, and post-randomization after either full withdrawal or failed withdrawal. On the study overall, not on this receptor specifically: When repertoire turnover was accounted for, significantly reduced detection of donor-reactive sequences was found in 7 of 8 subjects for CD4 and in 8 of 8 subjects for CD8. In two subjects, low numbers of available donor cells limited the measurable donor-reactive repertoire. Because allograft tissue specimens were not available, migration of donor-reactive T cells into the graft, rather than deletion, may have occurred. The decline in donor-reactive sequences exceeded the decline in third party-reactive sequences, suggesting partial antigen-specific deletion that was unrelated to withdrawal success. Because of small, heterogeneous patient numbers and non-standardized post-transplant time points, the conclusions were only preliminary. In most of the 8 subjects, regardless of tolerance or HCV status, circulating donor-reactive CD4 TCRbeta sequences dropped significantly post-transplant.

As for this clone: Its antigen specificity is not known. The record has no base qualities; no much larger clone is one base away.

High-throughput TCRbeta CDR3 sequencing of frozen genomic DNA was performed by immunoSEQ, with PCR amplification, mapping, bias correction and internal controls included. Processing in the source paper ran as follows. Productive rearrangements were retained, and unique TCRbeta sequences were defined by the CDR3 nucleotide sequence together with the V and J gene. A sequence counted as donor-reactive only if the sequence showed at least 5-fold expansion in CFSE-low cells compared with unstimulated pre-transplant cells and had a frequency of at least 0.01%. To ensure at least 90% detection power, minimum frequency thresholds were set for each subject based on that subject's lowest-template unstimulated sample. Repertoire turnover was measured by Jensen-Shannon divergence between the top 1000 TCRbeta sequences post- and pre-transplant. Two-sided Fisher's exact tests were used to test for changes in how often donor-reactive sequences were detected. In TCRdb, the immuneACCESS table is reduced to in-frame sequences with V and J assigned. These tables do not hold every clone; where another copy was compared, an unresolved V gene accounts for under half, and the others remain unexplained. V and J calls and clone size are given by that table; D and trimming were obtained from the DNA. The sample data list about 45,000 clones, and around 83% of these were observed just once. The leading ten clones occupy more than 2% of the sample.

V lost 0 bases and J lost 3 bases; the stretch between them is 6 bases long. The CDR3 holds 13 amino acids from the cysteine to the phenylalanine. CDR3 DNA is the only sequence kept; it has 39 bases, read in frame from the first base. From a lookup of the germline V gene, CDR1 and CDR2 are KGHSH and LQKENI. Unstimulated PBMCs, after thawing, were stained for CD3, CD4 and CD8 and then FACS-sorted into CD3+CD4+ and CD3+CD8+ populations. All 8 studied subjects were randomized to immunosuppression withdrawal. The Qiagen DNeasy Blood and Tissue Kit was used to isolate genomic DNA. This TCR derives from a human patient who received a liver transplant. After a transplant, some T cells may have been passed on by the graft donor. The V and J segments used are TRBV18 and TRBJ2-7; no confident D gene assignment can be made. The starting material was CD4+ T cells from blood, obtained 24 months after liver transplant. CDR3 loop: CASSPPPGYEQYF. The DNA sequence is as follows: TGTGCCAGCTCACCACCCCCGGGCTACGAGCAGTACTTC.